This is a list of T cell receptor beta chains from one sample in a study of cytomegalovirus exposure and HLA in healthy donors. Libraries were prepared by immunoSEQ multiplex PCR; TCRdb keeps only in-frame clonotypes and omits some of them. The sample holds about 140,000 clones, 80% to 85% seen once. The sample taken for sequencing was PBMCs. The receptor set was obtained from a female donor in good health and CMV-seronegative. CDR3s include the opening cysteine and the closing phenylalanine or tryptophan. For some rows the clone size is stated as once, few or many, or as a class when expanded; others skip it.

CDR3: CASSPAGEGSHYEQYF
size: -
V: TRBV7-6

CDR3: CAISSSTSGTGDEETQYF
size: -
V: TRBV10-3

CDR3: CASRSGEADYGYTF
size: -
V: TRBV10-2

CDR3: CASSLGAGWYNEQFF
size: few
V: TRBV11-1

CDR3: CASSLTGYNEKLFF
size: -
V: TRBV5-6

CDR3: CASSDSDRLMNTEAFF
size: -
V: TRBV6-4

CDR3: CASSTEGVWETQYF
size: -
V: TRBV2

CDR3: CATAADYGYTF
size: -
V: TRBV15

CDR3: CASSSSGDTQYF
size: -
V: TRBV18

CDR3: CATSRVGGQGTEAFF
size: -
V: TRBV15

CDR3: CASRGLRESYNEQFF
size: medium-sized
V: TRBV27

CDR3: CASSLPRDRTGGNQPQHF
size: -
V: TRBV28

CDR3: CASSSHQGNYGYTF
size: -
V: TRBV11-2

CDR3: CASSDTGVNTEAFF
size: -
V: TRBV2

CDR3: CASSDPLSGNTIYF
size: -
V: TRBV10-1

CDR3: CASMDSSGNTIYF
size: once
V: TRBV5-1

CDR3: CAGQGSNTEAFF
size: -
V: TRBV30

CDR3: CATSRPGLHPGIQYF
size: -
V: TRBV15

CDR3: CASGRSGFSGISDTQYF
size: -
V: TRBV28

CDR3: CASSSFNEKLFF
size: -
V: TRBV2

CDR3: CASSVGGSGAYNEQFF
size: -
V: TRBV9

CDR3: CASIRGDTLGQTQYF
size: -
V: TRBV6-1

CDR3: CASSGASGVSYNEQFF
size: -
V: TRBV7-9

CDR3: CAWGRGSYEQYF
size: few
V: TRBV30

CDR3: CASSRRTANYGYTF
size: -
V: TRBV7-9

CDR3: CASGTGLRETQYF
size: -
V: TRBV25-1

CDR3: CASSLRSLGYEQYF
size: -
V: TRBV28

CDR3: CASSSSGTQNTEAFF
size: -
V: TRBV6-6

CDR3: CASTLTDRGYGYTF
size: -
V: TRBV28

CDR3: CSVEGLNTEAFF
size: -
V: TRBV29-1

CDR3: CASSRTGTYEQYF
size: -
V: TRBV27

CDR3: CASSSDRSGNTIYF
size: -
V: TRBV5-6

CDR3: CASSPPFSGANVLTF
size: -
V: TRBV18

CDR3: CASSEYSYEQYF
size: -
V: TRBV25-1

CDR3: CASSAPGTGNQPQHF
size: once
V: TRBV6-1

CDR3: CASSLDTQETQYF
size: -
V: TRBV5-1

CDR3: CASSGGQAYEQYF
size: -
V: TRBV25-1

CDR3: CASSEGNWGEARPQPQHF
size: -
V: TRBV25-1

CDR3: CASSLPAGGPEDTQYF
size: -
V: TRBV5-1

CDR3: CASSPLAGGDTQYF
size: -
V: TRBV6-5

CDR3: CASSRVQGWAGELFF
size: -
V: TRBV2

CDR3: CATGQGTDTQYF
size: once
V: TRBV28

CDR3: CAWSTGVASTEAFF
size: once
V: TRBV30

CDR3: CASSPGNSNQPQHF
size: -
V: TRBV28

CDR3: CASSFGGLSNQPQHF
size: -
V: TRBV7-9

CDR3: CASSRRGQETQYF
size: -
V: TRBV7-2